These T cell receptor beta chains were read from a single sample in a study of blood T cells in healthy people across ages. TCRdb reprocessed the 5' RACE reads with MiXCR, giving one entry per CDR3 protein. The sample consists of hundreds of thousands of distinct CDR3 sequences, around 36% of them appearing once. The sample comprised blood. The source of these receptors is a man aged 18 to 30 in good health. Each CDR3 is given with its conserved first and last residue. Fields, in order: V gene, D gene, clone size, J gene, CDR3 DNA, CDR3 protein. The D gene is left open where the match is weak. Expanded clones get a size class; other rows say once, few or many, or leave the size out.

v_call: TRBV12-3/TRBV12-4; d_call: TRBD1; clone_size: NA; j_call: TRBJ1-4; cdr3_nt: TGTGCCAGCAGTTTATGGACAGGGGAGGAGGCTAATGAAAAACTGTTTTTT; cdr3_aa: CASSLWTGEEANEKLFF
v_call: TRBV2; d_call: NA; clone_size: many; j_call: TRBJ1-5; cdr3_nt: TGTGCCAGCAGTGAAGATCAGGGACACGTAAATCAGCCCCAGCATTTT; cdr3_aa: CASSEDQGHVNQPQHF
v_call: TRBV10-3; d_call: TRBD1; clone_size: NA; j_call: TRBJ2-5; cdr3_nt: TGTGCCACCGCATCACGACAGGGGGAGACCCAGTACTTC; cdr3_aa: CATASRQGETQYF
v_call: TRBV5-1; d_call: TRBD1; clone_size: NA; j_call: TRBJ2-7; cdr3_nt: TGCGCCAGCAGCTTGCGGACAGGAAGTGACGAGCAGTACTTC; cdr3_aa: CASSLRTGSDEQYF
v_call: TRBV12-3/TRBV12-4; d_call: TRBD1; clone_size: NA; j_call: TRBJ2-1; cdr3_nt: TGTGCCAGCAGCGCCGGGACAGGGTGGAGGAATGAGCAGTTCTTC; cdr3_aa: CASSAGTGWRNEQFF
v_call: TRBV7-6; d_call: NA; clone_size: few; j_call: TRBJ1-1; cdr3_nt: TGTGCCAGCAGCTTAGATATAGGGCCCGTTGGCGCTGAAGCTTTCTTT; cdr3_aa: CASSLDIGPVGAEAFF
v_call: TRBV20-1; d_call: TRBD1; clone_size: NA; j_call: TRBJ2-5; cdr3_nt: TGCAGTGCCAAGGGACAGTACCAAGAGACCCAGTACTTC; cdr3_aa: CSAKGQYQETQYF
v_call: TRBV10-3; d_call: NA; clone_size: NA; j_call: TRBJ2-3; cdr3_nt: TGTGCCATCAGAAAAGAAGATACGCAGTATTTT; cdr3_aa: CAIRKEDTQYF
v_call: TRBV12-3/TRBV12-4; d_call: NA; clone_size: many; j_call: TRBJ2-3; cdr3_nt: TGTGCCAGCAGTTTTTCTGCAGTAGGAACAGATACGCAGTATTTT; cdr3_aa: CASSFSAVGTDTQYF
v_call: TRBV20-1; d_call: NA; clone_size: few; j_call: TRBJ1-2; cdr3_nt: TGCAGTGCCCTGCCATCCCGGACAGATGTAGGCGGCTACACCTTC; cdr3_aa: CSALPSRTDVGGYTF
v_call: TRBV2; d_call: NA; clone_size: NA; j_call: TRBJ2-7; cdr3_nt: TGTGCCAGCAGTGACAGAAACGAGCAGTACTTC; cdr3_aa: CASSDRNEQYF
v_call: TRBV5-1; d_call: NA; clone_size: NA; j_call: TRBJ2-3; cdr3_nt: TGCGCCAGCAGCGCGGGACTTAACACAGATACGCAGTATTTT; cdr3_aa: CASSAGLNTDTQYF
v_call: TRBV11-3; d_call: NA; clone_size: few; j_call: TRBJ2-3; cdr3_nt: TGTGCCAGCAGCTTAGATCAGGCCCAGATTACGCAGTATTTT; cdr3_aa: CASSLDQAQITQYF
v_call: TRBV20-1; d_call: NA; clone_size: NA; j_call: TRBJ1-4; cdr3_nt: TGCAGTGCTATCCCGGTCCCCAAGGAAAAACTGTTTTTT; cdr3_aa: CSAIPVPKEKLFF
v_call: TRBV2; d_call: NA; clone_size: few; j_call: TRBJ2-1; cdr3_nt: TGTGCCAGCATGAAGGACCATAGCTCCTACAATGAGCAGTTCTTC; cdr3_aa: CASMKDHSSYNEQFF
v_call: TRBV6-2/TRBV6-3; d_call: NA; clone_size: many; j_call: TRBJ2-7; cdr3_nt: TGTGCCAGCAGCCCCGGAGGGGGTCCCTACGAGCAGTACTTC; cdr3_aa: CASSPGGGPYEQYF
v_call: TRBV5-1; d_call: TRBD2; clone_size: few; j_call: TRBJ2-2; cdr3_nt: TGCGCCAGCAGCAAAATGGGGACTAGCCCAACCGGGGAGCTGTTTTTT; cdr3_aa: CASSKMGTSPTGELFF
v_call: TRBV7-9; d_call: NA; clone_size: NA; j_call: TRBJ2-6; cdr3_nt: TGTGCCAGCAGCTTTGCTTGGGTCTCTGGGGCCAACGTCCTGACTTTC; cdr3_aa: CASSFAWVSGANVLTF
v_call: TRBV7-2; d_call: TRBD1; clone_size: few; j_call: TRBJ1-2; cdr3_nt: TGTGCCAGCAGCTCATCCCAGGGGGGTGGCTACACCTTC; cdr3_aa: CASSSSQGGGYTF
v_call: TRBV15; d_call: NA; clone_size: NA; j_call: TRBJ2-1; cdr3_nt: TGTGCCACCAGCAGAGTCACAGGACCCTACAATGAGCAGTTCTTC; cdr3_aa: CATSRVTGPYNEQFF
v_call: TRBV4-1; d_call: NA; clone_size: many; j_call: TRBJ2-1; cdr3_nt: TGCGCCAGCAGCCAAGATGAACGAGAGGAAAATGAGCAGTTCTTC; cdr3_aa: CASSQDEREENEQFF
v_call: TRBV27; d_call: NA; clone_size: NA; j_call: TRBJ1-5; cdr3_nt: TGTGCCAGCAGTTTATCTTTCCACAGGGTAGCGGATCAGCCCCAGCATTTT; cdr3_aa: CASSLSFHRVADQPQHF
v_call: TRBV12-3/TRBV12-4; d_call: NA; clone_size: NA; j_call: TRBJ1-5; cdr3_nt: TGTGCCAGCAATAGAGGTCGTAATCAGCCCCAGCATTTT; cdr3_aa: CASNRGRNQPQHF
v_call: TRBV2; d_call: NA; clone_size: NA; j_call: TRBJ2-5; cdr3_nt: TGTGCCAGCAGTGATGACGAAGGGGCTAAGACCCAGTACTTC; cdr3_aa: CASSDDEGAKTQYF
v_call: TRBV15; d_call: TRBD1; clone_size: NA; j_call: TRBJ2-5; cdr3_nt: TGTGCCACCAGGGGGACAGGTAGTTCAAGAAGGGCGGAGACCCAGTACTTC; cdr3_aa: CATRGTGSSRRAETQYF
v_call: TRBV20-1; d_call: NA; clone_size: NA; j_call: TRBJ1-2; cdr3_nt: TGCAGTGCTAGTCTCCAGGGAGGAGAAAAGTATGGCTACACCTTC; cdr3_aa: CSASLQGGEKYGYTF
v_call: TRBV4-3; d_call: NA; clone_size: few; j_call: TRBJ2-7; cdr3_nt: TGCGCCAGCAGCCCTTGGAATGGCTACGAGCAGTACTTC; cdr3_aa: CASSPWNGYEQYF
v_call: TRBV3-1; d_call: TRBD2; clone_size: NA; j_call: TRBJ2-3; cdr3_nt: TGTGCCAGCAGCCAAGAAGGAGCGGGGGAAATCACAGATACGCAGTATTTT; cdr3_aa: CASSQEGAGEITDTQYF
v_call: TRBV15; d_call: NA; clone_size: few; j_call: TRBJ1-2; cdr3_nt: TGTGCCACCAGCAGACATCGTAGGGATGGCTACACCTTC; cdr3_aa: CATSRHRRDGYTF
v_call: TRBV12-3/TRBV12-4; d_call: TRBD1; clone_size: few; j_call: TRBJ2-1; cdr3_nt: TGTGCCAGCAGTCAGGGACAGGGGGCGAATGAGCAGTTCTTC; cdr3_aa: CASSQGQGANEQFF
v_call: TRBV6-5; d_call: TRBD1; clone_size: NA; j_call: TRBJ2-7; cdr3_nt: TGTGCCAGCAGCCATCCCCCCGCGACAGGGTTCTACGAGCAGTACTTC; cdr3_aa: CASSHPPATGFYEQYF
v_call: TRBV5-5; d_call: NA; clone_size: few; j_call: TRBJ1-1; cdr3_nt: TGTGCCAGCGGCTCCCTCGGCAGGGTTGAGGCTGAAGCTTTCTTT; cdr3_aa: CASGSLGRVEAEAFF
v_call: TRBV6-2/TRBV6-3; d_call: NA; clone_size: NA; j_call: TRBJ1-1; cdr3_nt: TGTGCCAGCAGCACCCGGCTGGGGGACTGGACTGAAGCTTTCTTT; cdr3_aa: CASSTRLGDWTEAFF
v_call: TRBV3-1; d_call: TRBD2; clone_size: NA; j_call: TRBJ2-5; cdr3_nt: TGTGCCAGCAGCCAAGGTGCTAGCGGGGGTTCCTACAATGAGCAGTACTTC; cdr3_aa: CASSQGASGGSYNEQYF
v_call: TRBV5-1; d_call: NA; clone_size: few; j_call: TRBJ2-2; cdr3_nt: TGCGCCAGCAGCTTGGAACAGTCCACCGGGGAGCTGTTTTTT; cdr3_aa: CASSLEQSTGELFF
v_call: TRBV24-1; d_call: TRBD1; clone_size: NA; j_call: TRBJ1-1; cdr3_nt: TGTGCCACCAGTGATTTGGGACAGGAGAAGGGGGGGGGTGAAGCTTTCTTT; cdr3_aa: CATSDLGQEKGGGEAFF
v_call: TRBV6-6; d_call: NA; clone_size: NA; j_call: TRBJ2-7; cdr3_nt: TGTGCCAGCAGTTACTCGAAAGCGGCAGGGGCCTACGAGCAGTACTTC; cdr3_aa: CASSYSKAAGAYEQYF
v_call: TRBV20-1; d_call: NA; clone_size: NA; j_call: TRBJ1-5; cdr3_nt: TGCAGTGCTAGAGACACCAATAGCAATCAGCCCCAGCATTTT; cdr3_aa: CSARDTNSNQPQHF
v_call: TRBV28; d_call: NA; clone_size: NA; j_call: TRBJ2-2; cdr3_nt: TGTGCCAGCAGTTTCCGCGTTCGGGCGGGCACCGGGGAGCTGTTTTTT; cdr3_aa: CASSFRVRAGTGELFF